This T cell receptor beta chain was identified in a study of shared clonotypes between healthy human individuals (dated by TCRdb to about 2020). Some background on the complete study: The cohort included a few men and two women between 18 and 49 years of age. To estimate repertoire size and how much clonotypes are shared between individuals, the study performed deep sequencing of blood TCR repertoires from roughly five healthy adults. Libraries were prepared and TCR repertoires were sequenced by different laboratories using diverse techniques, in order to increase sequencing depth and limit assay-specific biases. Per donor, leukapheresis produced somewhere between about 0.9 and 9.5 billion PBMCs. For each donor, CD4 naive and CD4 memory were each run on three plates, CD8 naive on two plates, and CD8 memory on one plate.

CD8 naive samples were obtained by positive selection for CCR7 among CD45RO-negative cells, yielding a CD45RA+CCR7+ population from which TemRA cells were excluded. Healthy HIV-negative adults with no recently reported acute infections or vaccinations were included as donors. Every donor was a Caucasian adult residing in Nashville, Tennessee, USA. Blood was obtained by leukapheresis, after which PBMCs were separated by Ficoll-Histopaque density gradient centrifugation and cryopreserved in liquid nitrogen vapor phase. Analytical flow cytometry was used to check the purity and quantity of every magnetically sorted T cell population. From each sorted fraction, genomic DNA was isolated and quantified by UV absorbance on a Nanodrop 2000c. TCR CDR3 regions were amplified from genomic DNA by multiplex PCR using the deep immunoSEQ assay. Genomic DNA extracted from each cell subset was distributed evenly over all wells of several immunoSEQ 96-well plates, and each plate served as one replicate. For sorted subsets, roughly 190 ng of genomic DNA, equivalent to tens of thousands of T cell genomes, went into each replicate PCR. Purified libraries were quantified with a Qubit 3.0 fluorometer, sized on a Bioanalyzer 2100, and re-quantified with the KAPA Library Quantification kit. Every immunoSEQ 96-well plate was sequenced on a separate single-read 150-cycle Illumina NextSeq 550 flow cell. In the original analysis: The immunoSEQ output contained only junctional sequences without quality scores, so filtering could not match that applied to full-length reads. Sequences were annotated with PyIR, a Python wrapper for IgBLAST v1.9, and V/J genes and CDR3 were assigned using IMGT germline references. Any read was removed if the V/J assignment was weak (E-value above 1e-6), the CDR3 was missing, or the read contained stop codons, out-of-frame junctions, or ambiguous translated residues. A V3J clonotype was defined by an identical inferred V gene, J gene, and CDR3 amino acid sequence. Percentage overlap between repertoires was computed as shared unique clonotypes divided by the size of the smaller repertoire. Repertoire richness was assessed with RTK rarefaction, the Chao1 estimator, and Recon v2.1 estimates of unobserved clonotypes. OLGA was used to compute generation probabilities for all TCRbeta clonotypes that the gDNA method yielded from a few donors. This is the immuneACCESS table as TCRdb keeps it, with only in-frame sequences that have V and J called. A part of the clones is gone; compared with another copy, unresolved V genes explain less than half, and the rest is unexplained. The DNA gave D and trimming, while V, J and clone size come from that table. The sample contains over 2,000,000 clones, just under 95% of them found a single time. In total, the top ten clones hold approximately 1.6% of the sample.

This clone was seen a few times. The clone's antigen remains unknown. Base quality data are lacking; no much larger clone is found one base away. Study-wide findings and limitations: Estimated clonotype richness was generally larger for naive than for memory subsets. Sampling was restricted to blood, and TCR repertoires in tissue are likely to differ from TCR repertoires in blood. Clonotypes shared by all four sorted-subset donors showed higher generation probabilities than non-shared clonotypes. When a handful of donors were compared, the shared fraction of clonotypes was about 5.4% for naive CD4, more than 3% for naive CD8, more than 2% for memory CD4, and around 0.4% for memory CD8. Pairwise subsampling led to the expectation that sequencing depth would affect the degree of clonotype sharing among donors. Incomplete sequencing was indicated by rarefaction of sorted-subset datasets, despite the large sequencing depth. Because the study included only a small number of donors, the genetic and exposure-history diversity represented was limited.

CDR1 and CDR2 (GTSNPN, SVGIG) derive from the germline V gene (reference sequence). The CDR3 measures 15 amino acids from cysteine to phenylalanine. Only the CDR3 part of the read is kept: 45 bases, read in frame from the first base. Relative to germline, V is 0 bases shorter and J is 0 bases shorter, with 11 bases between their ends. This TCR was sampled from a man younger than 35 in good health. Some clones in this sample may be carry-over from other donors' samples. Sequenced sample: naive CD8+ T cells from PBMCs. According to the study, the label for this sample's cell subset or site signals: CD45RA+CCR7+. This receptor chain uses TRBV30 and TRBJ1-1; TRBD1 is a weak D gene call, 5 bases matching. The CDR3 amino acid sequence is: CAWSVYQGMNTEAFF. The sequence in DNA is TGTGCCTGGAGTGTCTATCAGGGAATGAACACTGAAGCTTTCTTT.